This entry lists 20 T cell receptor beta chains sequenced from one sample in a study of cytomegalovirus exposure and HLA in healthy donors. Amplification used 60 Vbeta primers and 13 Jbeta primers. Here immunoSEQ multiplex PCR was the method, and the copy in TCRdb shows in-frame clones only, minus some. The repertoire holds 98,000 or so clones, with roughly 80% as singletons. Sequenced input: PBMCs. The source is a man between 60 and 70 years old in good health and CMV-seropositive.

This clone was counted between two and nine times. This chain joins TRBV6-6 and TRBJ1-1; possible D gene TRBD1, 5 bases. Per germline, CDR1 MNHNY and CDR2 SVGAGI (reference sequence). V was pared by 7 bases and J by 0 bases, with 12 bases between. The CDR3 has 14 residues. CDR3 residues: CASTLSGMNTEAFF. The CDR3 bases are TGTGCCAGCACCCTCTCAGGGATGAACACTGAAGCTTTCTTT.

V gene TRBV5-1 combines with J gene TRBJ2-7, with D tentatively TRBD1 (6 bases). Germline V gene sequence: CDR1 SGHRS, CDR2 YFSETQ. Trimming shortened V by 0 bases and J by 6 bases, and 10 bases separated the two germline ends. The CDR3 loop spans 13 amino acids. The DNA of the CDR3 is TGCGCCAGCAGCTTGGGGACAGTGGGCGAGCAGTACTTC. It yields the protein CASSLGTVGEQYF. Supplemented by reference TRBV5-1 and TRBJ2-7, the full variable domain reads KAGVTQTPRYLIKTRGQQVTLSCSPISGHRSVSWYQQTPGQGLQFLFEYFSETQRNKGNFPGRFSGRQFSNSRSEMNVSTLELGDSALYLCASSLGTVGEQYFGPGTRLTVT.

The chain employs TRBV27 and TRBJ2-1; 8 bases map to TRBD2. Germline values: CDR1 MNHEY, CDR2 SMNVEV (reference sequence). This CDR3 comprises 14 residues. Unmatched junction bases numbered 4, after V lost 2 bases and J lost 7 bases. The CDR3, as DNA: TGTGCCAGCAGTTTAGCGGGGGGCCTGAATGAGCAGTTCTTC. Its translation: CASSLAGGLNEQFF.

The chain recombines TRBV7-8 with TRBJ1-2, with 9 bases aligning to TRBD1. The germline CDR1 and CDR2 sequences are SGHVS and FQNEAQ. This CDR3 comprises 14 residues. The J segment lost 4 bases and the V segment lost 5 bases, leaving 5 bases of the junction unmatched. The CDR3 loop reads CASSLTGGFYGYTF. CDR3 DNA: TGTGCCAGCAGCCTAACAGGGGGCTTCTATGGCTACACCTTC.

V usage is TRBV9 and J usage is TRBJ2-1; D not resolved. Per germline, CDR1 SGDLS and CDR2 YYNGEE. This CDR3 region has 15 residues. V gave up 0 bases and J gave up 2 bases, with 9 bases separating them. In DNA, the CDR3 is TGTGCCAGCAGCGTAGGTCAGTTAACCTACAATGAGCAGTTCTTC. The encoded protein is CASSVGQLTYNEQFF.

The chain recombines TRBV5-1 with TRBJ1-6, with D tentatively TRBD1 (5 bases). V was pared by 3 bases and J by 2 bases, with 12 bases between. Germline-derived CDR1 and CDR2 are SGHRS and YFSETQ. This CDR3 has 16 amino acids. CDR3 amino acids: CASSSPQGPYNSPLHF. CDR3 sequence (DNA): TGCGCCAGCAGCTCCCCGCAGGGCCCCTATAATTCACCCCTCCACTTT.

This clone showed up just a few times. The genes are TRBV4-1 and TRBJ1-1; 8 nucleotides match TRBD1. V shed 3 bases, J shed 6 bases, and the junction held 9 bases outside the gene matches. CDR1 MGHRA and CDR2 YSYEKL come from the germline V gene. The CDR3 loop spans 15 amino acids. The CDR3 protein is CASSHDDRGRAEAFF. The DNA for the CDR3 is TGCGCCAGCAGCCATGATGACAGGGGTCGCGCTGAAGCTTTCTTT.

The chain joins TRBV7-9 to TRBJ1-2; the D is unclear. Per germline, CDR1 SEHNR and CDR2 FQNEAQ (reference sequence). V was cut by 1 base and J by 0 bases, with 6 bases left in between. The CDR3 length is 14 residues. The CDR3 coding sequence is TGTGCCAGCAGCTTAGGTAGTACTAACTATGGCTACACCTTC. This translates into CASSLGSTNYGYTF.

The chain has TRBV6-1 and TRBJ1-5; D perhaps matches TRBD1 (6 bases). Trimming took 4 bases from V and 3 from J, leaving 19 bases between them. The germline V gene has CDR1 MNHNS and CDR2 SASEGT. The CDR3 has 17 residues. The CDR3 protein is CASSVPWGQGDNQPQHF. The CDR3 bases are TGTGCCAGCAGTGTTCCGTGGGGGCAGGGTGACAATCAGCCCCAGCATTTT.

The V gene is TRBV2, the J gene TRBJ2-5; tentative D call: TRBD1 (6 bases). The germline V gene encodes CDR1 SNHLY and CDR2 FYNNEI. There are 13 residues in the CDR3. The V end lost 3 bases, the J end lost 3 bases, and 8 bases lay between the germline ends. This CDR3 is CASSEGAKETQYF. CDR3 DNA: TGTGCCAGCAGTGAGGGGGCTAAAGAGACCCAGTACTTC.

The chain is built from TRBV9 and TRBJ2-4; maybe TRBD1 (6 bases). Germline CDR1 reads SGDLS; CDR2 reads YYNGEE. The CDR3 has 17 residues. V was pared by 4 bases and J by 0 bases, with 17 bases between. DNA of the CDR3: TGTGCCAGCAGCCCCAATAGGGGGACACGAGCCAAAAACATTCAGTACTTC. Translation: CASSPNRGTRAKNIQYF.

CDR3 sequence reads: CATKGLAGYEQYF. The CDR3 bases are TGTGCCACCAAGGGACTAGCGGGGTACGAGCAGTACTTC. The chain has TRBV6-5 and TRBJ2-7, with 13 positions matching TRBD2. Germline CDR1 MNHEY, CDR2 SVGAGI. This CDR3 is built from 13 residues. J gave up 4 bases and V 10 bases, and 4 bases lay outside the gene matches.

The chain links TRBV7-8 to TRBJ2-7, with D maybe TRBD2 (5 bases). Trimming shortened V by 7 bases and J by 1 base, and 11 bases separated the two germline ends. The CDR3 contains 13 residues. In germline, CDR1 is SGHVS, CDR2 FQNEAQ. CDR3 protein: CASTSGKSYEQYF. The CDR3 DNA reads TGTGCCAGCACCTCGGGGAAGTCCTACGAGCAGTACTTC.

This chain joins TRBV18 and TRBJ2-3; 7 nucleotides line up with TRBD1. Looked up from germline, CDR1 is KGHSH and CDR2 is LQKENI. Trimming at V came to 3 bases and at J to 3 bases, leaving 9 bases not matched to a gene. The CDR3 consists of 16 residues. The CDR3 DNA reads TGTGCCAGCTCACCTATCAGACAGGGTCCAACAGATACGCAGTATTTT. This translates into CASSPIRQGPTDTQYF.

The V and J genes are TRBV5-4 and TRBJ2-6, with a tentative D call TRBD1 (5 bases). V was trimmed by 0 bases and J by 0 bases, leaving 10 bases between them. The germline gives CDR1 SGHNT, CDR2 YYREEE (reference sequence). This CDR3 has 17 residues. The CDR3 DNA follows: TGTGCCAGCAGCTTGGTCAGGGTTAGCTCTGGGGCCAACGTCCTGACTTTC. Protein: CASSLVRVSSGANVLTF.

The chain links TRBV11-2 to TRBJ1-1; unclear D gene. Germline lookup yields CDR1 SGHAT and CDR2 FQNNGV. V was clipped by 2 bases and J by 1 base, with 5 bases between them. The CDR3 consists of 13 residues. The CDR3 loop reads CASSLQENTEAFF. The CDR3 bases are TGTGCCAGCAGCTTACAGGAGAACACTGAAGCTTTCTTT.

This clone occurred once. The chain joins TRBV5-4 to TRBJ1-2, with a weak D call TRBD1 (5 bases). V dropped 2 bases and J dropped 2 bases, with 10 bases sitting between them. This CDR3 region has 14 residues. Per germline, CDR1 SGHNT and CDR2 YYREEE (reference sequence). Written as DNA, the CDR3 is TGTGCCAGCAGCTTAGACGGGGGAAACTATGGCTACACCTTC. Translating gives CASSLDGGNYGYTF.

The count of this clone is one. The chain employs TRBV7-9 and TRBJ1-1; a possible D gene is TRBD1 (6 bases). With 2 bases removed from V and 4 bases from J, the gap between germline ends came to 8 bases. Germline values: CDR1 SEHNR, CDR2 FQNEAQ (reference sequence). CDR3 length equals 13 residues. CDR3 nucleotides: TGTGCCAGCAGCTTAAAAGGGGGCACTGAAGCTTTCTTT. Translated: CASSLKGGTEAFF.

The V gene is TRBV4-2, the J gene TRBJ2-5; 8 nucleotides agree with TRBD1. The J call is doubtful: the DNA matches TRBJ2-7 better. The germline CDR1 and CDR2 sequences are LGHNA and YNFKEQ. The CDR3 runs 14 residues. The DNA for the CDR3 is TGTGCCAGCAGCCAAGCGGACAGGGACCACGAGCAGTACTTC. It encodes CASSQADRDHEQYF.

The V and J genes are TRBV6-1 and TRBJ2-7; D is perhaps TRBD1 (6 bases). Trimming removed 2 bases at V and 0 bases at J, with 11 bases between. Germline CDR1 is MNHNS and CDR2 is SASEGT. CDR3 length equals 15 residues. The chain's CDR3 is CASSEKTGGSYEQYF. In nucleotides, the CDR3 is TGTGCCAGCAGTGAAAAGACAGGTGGCTCCTACGAGCAGTACTTC.